One TCR beta chain is described in this entry. The specificity of this receptor is unknown. Per-base quality was not reported, and no clone a single base away is much larger than it. The germline V gene supplies CDR1 SGDLS and CDR2 YYNGEE. Trimming accounts for 5 bases at V and 5 bases at J, while the number of junction bases matched to no gene is 4. CDR3 length: 13 amino acids, cysteine to phenylalanine. CDR3 DNA is the only sequence kept; it has 39 bases, read in frame from the first base. Collaborating institutions collected whole blood in K2EDTA tubes following their own protocols. For TCRbeta analysis, collaborator samples were shipped as frozen whole blood, as isolated PBMCs, or as DNA extracted from either sample type. The immunoSEQ Assay, a bias-controlled multiplex PCR, was used to amplify TCRbeta CDR3 regions from genomic DNA. On the study's bioinformatics: The number of nucleated cells in each sample was estimated from the amplification of reference gene primers within the assay. To quantify the absolute abundance of each unique TCRbeta CDR3 rearrangement, sequence reads were collapsed and filtered. For each sample, productive Simpson clonality was calculated by taking the square root of Simpson's diversity index across productive rearrangements. In TCRdb, the immuneACCESS table is reduced to in-frame sequences with V and J assigned. These tables do not hold every clone; where another copy was compared, an unresolved V gene accounts for under half, and the others remain unexplained. That table supplies the V and J calls and clone size; D and trimming were determined from the DNA. The sample records over 200,000 clones, about 83% of which are singletons. Jointly, the top ten make up about 2.5% of the sample.

This entry belongs to a study of blood T cell repertoires in COVID-19 (dated by TCRdb to between 2020 and 2021). As for the study more broadly: Samples from collaborators originated in the United States, Italy and Spain and spanned both the acute and convalescent phases of COVID-19. The prospective study material was composed of cDNA or gDNA derived from T cells, B-cell-depleted T cells, or PBMCs. Subjects who had been exposed to COVID-19, were actively infected with it, or had recovered from it provided the deeply sampled blood TCRbeta repertoires that made up the dataset. The repertoires were released in a freely available public database intended as a resource for research on the immune response to SARS-CoV-2. Samples came from the ongoing ImmuneRACE study (first 160 participants) plus 1,254 subjects from 6 global collaborators. A de-identified subject ID, COVID-19 status, age in years and sex were almost always included in the sample metadata. Where available, HLA class I and class II types were taken from metadata supplied by the sample provider and were not determined by assay-based typing.

What the authors observed across the whole study: The quantity of clinical and demographic metadata differed by source and by participant and was supplied without curation.

The rearranged chain carries TRBV9 and TRBJ2-1; 7 of the junction bases match TRBD1. The TCR sequence derives from a woman aged 40 to 50 with active or convalescent COVID-19. The specimen was peripheral blood. The CDR3 has the sequence CASSFTGDNEQFF. The DNA reads TGTGCCAGCAGTTTCACAGGGGACAATGAGCAGTTCTTC.